This T cell receptor (beta chain) comes out of a study of T cell responses to AZD1222 COVID-19 vaccine. Profiled with immunoSEQ multiplex PCR; TCRdb holds only in-frame clones, not every one. The table lists about 4,800 clones, 89% of them singletons. With 5 bases removed from V and 8 bases from J, the gap between germline ends came to 10 bases. CDR1 is SNHLY and CDR2 is FYNNEI in the germline V gene. The CDR3 is made up of 12 amino acids. In the case of this clone: Its matching antigen is unknown.

Whole-study results and caveats: CD4 TCRs covered the whole spike, strongest at regions 160-218 and 743-854. Close to half of spike-specific TCRs reportedly recognize unmutated variant regions.

Samples with a second dose at about 4 or about 12 weeks were pooled together. The sequences come from peripheral blood, collected 28 days after the second AZD1222 dose. The chain employs TRBV2 and TRBJ2-1; no clear D gene. The TCR comes from an adult who received the AZD1222 COVID-19 vaccine. CDR3 sequence reads: CASSLRLHEQFF. In DNA form, the CDR3 reads TGTGCCAGCAGTTTGAGGCTACATGAGCAGTTCTTC. The full variable domain, in which reference TRBV2 and TRBJ2-1 provide the parts outside the CDR3, is EPEVTQTPSHQVTQMGQEVILRCVPISNHLYFYWYRQILGQKVEFLVSFYNNEISEKSEIFDDQFSVERPDGSNFTLKIRSTKLEDSAMYFCASSLRLHEQFFGPGTRLTVL.